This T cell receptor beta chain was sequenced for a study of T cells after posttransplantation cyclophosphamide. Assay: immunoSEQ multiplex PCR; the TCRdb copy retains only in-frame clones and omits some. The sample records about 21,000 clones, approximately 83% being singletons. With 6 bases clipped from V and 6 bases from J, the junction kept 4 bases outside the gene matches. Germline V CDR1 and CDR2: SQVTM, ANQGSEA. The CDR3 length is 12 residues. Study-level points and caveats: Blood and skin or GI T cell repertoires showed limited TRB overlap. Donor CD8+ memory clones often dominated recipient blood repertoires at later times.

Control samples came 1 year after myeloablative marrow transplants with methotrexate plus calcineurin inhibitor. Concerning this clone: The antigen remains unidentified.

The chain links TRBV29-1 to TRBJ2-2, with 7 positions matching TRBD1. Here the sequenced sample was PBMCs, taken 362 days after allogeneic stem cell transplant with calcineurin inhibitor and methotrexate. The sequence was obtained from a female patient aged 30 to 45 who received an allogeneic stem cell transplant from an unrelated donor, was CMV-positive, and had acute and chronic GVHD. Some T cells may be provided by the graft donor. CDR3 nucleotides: TGCAGCGTGGGACAGCGCGCCGGGGAGCTGTTTTTT. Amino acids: CSVGQRAGELFF.